This T cell receptor beta chain was sequenced for a study of beta chain features in type 1 diabetes (dated by TCRdb to 2016 to 2019). Regarding the research as a whole: Patients and healthy donors did not differ in mean age, gender distribution, total cell number or subset yield. In the study, recently diagnosed type 1 diabetes patients and matched healthy donors were compared on the TCRB repertoires of their sorted circulating CD4+ T cell subsets. A total of about 100 million sorted cells were examined across all samples, and RNA yield correlated strongly with the number of cells per subset. Regulatory and stem cell-like memory subsets were obtained from only 8 patients and roughly 8 healthy donors, while naive and central memory subsets were obtained from all 30 or so donors. What the research found in general, with its limitations: Naive, central memory and regulatory TCRB repertoires appeared to be more similar among patients than among healthy donors. Patients with type 1 diabetes made fewer insertions and deleted more nucleotides at VDJ recombination sites, implying thymic rearrangement abnormalities. A moderate but significant shortening of TCRB CDR3 length was observed in type 1 diabetes patients in all four CD4+ subsets. PCR might favor shorter templates, but patient and control samples were amplified and corrected together, so any skew would affect both groups equally. Sequencing cDNA rather than genomic DNA could over-represent highly expressing activated cells, although activation and CD3 levels did not differ between groups. Because small numbers of individuals were included in the HLA sub-analyses, any influence of HLA type on TCRB rearrangement was left unresolved.

Each donor gave one peripheral blood draw, approximately 120 mL on average, collected into heparinised tubes. Using a panel that included CD45RO, CCR7, CD25, CD127, CD95 and CD27, naive, central memory, regulatory and stem cell-like memory CD4+ T cells were sorted on a BD FACSAria II. Every sorted population had a purity above 98%. PBMCs were separated immediately by Lymphoprep density gradient centrifugation and were stained directly, without being cultured. So that batch effects would be minimized, each experiment stained and sorted samples in pairs, pairing one healthy donor with one patient. In this sample, this clone turned up a few times. Its antigen target is currently unknown. One base away there is no much larger clone; base qualities are not given. The entire amount of isolated RNA was reverse transcribed using the High Capacity cDNA Reverse Transcription Kit, so the sequenced TCRB transcripts were expressed ones. Naive, central memory and regulatory T cell samples underwent deep immunoSEQ sequencing, averaging about 3.57 million total reads per sample. Sorted cells were lysed in RLT buffer and RNA was extracted with DNase-treated RNeasy Micro or Mini kits, depending on cell number. To prevent cross-contamination, each cell subset was processed individually, whereas patient and healthy donor samples were processed jointly. TCRB sequences were amplified from cDNA with the immunoSEQ multiplex PCR, producing 87-bp fragments spanning the CDR3 region. The amplicons were sequenced using the Illumina HiSeq platform. In the original analysis: PCR bias was corrected computationally using synthetic template baselines, and reads within Hamming distance 2 were collapsed, with unmergeable singletons discarded. Reads were aligned against IMGT so that V, D and J genes, CDR3 length and insertions or deletions at six rearrangement sites could be assigned. Clonotype counts were normalized to sorted cell number within each subset before computing true diversity and Gini coefficients with the tcR R package. Repertoire sharing was quantified using the overlap coefficient calculated on TCRB nucleotide sequences. As a proxy for the pre-selection repertoire, out-of-frame TCRB sequences from naive cells were analyzed. TCRdb obtained this table from immuneACCESS and retained in-frame rearrangements with V and J assigned. These tables miss some clones; where compared with another copy, unresolved V genes account for less than half of the shortfall, and the remainder is unexplained. Clone size and V and J calls were adopted from that table, with D and trimming inferred from the DNA. The sample has under 450,000 clones on record, about 14% of them singletons. Jointly, the top ten make up 0.019% of the sample.

The sequence derives from a woman aged 18-29 years in good health. Sequenced material: naive CD4+ T cells from blood. The sample's cell subset or site, from its label and the paper: true naive CD4+ T cells.

The DNA sequence is TGTGCCAGCAGTTACGAGGGACTAGCGGACTACAATGAGCAGTTCTTC. Its protein reads: CASSYEGLADYNEQFF. The chain couples TRBV6-5 to TRBJ2-1; the central 11 bases match TRBD2. The germline V gene sets CDR1 to MNHEY and CDR2 to SVGAGI. Its CDR3 holds 16 amino acids, cysteine through phenylalanine. CDR3 DNA only is kept here, 48 bases in frame from base 1. V is pruned by 2 bases and J by 3 bases, leaving 3 bases of the junction without a gene match.